This T cell receptor beta chain appears in the sequencing data of a study of blood T cell repertoires in COVID-19. Study-level information: The study drew acute and convalescent COVID-19 samples from the United States, Italy and Spain. Sample material is recorded as cDNA or gDNA derived from T cells, B-cell-depleted T cells, or PBMCs.

Original processing notes: For nucleated cells, counts were estimated from reference gene primer amplification. TCRdb's table, derived via immunoSEQ multiplex PCR, lists solely in-frame clones and lacks some. That table is the source of V, J and clone size, and D and trimming were worked out from the DNA. The sample holds about 220,000 clones, 82% seen once. V was pared by 4 bases and J by 5 bases, with 13 bases of the junction left unmatched. Germline CDR1 is MNHNS and CDR2 is SASEGT. The CDR3 contains 17 residues. During active infection, Seattle patients enrolled and were then monitored through disease.

The rearrangement links TRBV6-1 to TRBJ2-5; 10 bases agree with TRBD1. The sequenced sample was peripheral blood. This TCR derives from a woman between 65 and 79 years old with COVID-19, enrolled during active disease. The CDR3 sequence is CASSGDRGSLGLETQYF. CDR3 bases: TGTGCCAGCAGTGGGGACAGGGGAAGTTTAGGGCTCGAGACCCAGTACTTC.